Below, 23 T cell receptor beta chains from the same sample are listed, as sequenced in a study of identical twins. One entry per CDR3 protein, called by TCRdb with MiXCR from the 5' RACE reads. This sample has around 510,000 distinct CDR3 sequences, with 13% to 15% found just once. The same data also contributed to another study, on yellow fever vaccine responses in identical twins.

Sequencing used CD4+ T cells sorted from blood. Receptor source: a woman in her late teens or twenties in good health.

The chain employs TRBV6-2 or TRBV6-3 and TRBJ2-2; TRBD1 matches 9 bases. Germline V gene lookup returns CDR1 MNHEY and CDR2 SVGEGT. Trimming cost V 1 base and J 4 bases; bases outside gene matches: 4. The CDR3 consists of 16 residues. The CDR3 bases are TGTGCCAGCAGTTACTGGGACAGGGCCTTCACCGGGGAGCTGTTTTTT. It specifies CASSYWDRAFTGELFF.

CDR3: CASSELGAGGYTF. The CDR3, as DNA: TGTGCCAGCAGTGAACTGGGGGCCGGGGGCTACACCTTC. The rearrangement uses TRBV25-1 and TRBJ1-2, with D tentatively TRBD1 (6 bases). Germline-derived CDR1 and CDR2 are MGHDK and SYGVNS. The V end was cut by 2 bases, the J end by 8 bases, with 12 bases between. The CDR3 is made up of 13 amino acids.

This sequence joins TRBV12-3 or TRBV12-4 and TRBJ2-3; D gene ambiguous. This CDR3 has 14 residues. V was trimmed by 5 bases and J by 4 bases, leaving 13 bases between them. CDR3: CASSSTLGADTQYF. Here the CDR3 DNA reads TGTGCCAGCAGTAGTACGTTGGGTGCAGATACGCAGTATTTT.

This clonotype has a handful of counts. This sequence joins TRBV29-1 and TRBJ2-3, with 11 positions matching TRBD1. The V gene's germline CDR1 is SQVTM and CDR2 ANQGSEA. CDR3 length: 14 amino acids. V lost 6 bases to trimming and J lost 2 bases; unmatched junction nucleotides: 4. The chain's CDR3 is CSVGTGGFTDTQYF. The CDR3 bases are TGCAGCGTCGGGACAGGGGGTTTCACAGATACGCAGTATTTT.

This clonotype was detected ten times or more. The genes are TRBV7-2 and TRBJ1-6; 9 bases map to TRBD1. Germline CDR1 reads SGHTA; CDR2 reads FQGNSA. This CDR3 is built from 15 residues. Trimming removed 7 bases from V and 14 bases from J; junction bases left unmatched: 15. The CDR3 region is CASTVPGQGVGALHF. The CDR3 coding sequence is TGTGCCAGCACCGTTCCGGGACAGGGCGTTGGGGCCCTCCACTTT. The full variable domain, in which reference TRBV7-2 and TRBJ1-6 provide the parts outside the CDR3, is GAGVSQSPSNKVTEKGKDVELRCDPISGHTALYWYRQSLGQGLEFLIYFQGNSAPDKSGLPSDRFSAERTGGSVSTLTIQRTQQEDSAVYLCASTVPGQGVGALHFGNGTRLTVT.

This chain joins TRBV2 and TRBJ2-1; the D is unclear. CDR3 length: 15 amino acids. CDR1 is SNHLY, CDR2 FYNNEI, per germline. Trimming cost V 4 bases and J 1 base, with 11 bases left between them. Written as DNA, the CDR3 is TGTGCCAGCAGTGTTACTACGGCTTCCTACAATGAGCAGTTCTTC. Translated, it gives CASSVTTASYNEQFF.

The CDR3 coding sequence is TGTGCCACCAGTGATATAACAGGGGACCAAGAGACCCAGTACTTC. Encoded protein: CATSDITGDQETQYF. This chain links TRBV24-1 with TRBJ2-5, with 7 bases fitting TRBD1. Germline V lookup: CDR1 KGHDR, CDR2 SFDVKD. The V and J ends lost 3 bases and 0 bases, in that order; junction bases with no gene match: 3. This CDR3 is built from 15 residues.

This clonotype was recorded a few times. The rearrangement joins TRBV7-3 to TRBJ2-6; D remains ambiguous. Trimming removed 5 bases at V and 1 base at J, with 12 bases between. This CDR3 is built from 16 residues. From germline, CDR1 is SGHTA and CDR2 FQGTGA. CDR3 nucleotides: TGTGCCAGCAGCCCAAGGGCGTTATCTGGGGCCAACGTCCTGACTTTC. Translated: CASSPRALSGANVLTF.

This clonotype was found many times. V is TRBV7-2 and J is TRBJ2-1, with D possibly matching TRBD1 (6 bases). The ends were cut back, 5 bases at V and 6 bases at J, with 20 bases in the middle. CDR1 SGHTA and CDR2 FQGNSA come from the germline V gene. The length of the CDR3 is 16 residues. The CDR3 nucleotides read TGTGCCAGCAGCAAAAGAGGGGGTGAGGCCCTCAATGAGCAGTTCTTC. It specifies CASSKRGGEALNEQFF.

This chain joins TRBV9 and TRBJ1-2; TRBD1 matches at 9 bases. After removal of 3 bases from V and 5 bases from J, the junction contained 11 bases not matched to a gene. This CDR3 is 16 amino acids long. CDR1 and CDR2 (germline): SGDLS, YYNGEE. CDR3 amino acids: CASSEGPGQGVYGYTF. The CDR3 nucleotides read TGTGCCAGCAGCGAGGGCCCGGGACAGGGCGTTTATGGCTACACCTTC.

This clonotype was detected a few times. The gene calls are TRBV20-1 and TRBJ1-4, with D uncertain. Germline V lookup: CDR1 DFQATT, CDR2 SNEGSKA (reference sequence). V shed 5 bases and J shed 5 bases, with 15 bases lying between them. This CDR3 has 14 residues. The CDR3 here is CSAPPGGSNEKLFF. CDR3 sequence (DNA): TGCAGTGCTCCGCCGGGAGGGAGCAATGAAAAACTGTTTTTT.

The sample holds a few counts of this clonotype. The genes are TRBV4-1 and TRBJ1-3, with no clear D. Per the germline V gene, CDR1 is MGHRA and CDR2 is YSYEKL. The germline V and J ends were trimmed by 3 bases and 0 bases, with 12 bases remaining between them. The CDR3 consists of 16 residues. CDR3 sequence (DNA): TGCGCCAGCAGCCAGGAACGCGTGTTCTCTGGAAACACCATATATTTT. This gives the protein CASSQERVFSGNTIYF.

For the CDR3, the DNA is TGTGCCAGCAGACCCCCCGCCCAGACAGGAAGGGATACGCAGTATTTT. This encodes CASRPPAQTGRDTQYF. The J gene is TRBJ2-3, the V gene TRBV28, with a possible D match to TRBD1 (6 bases). The CDR3 has 16 residues. CDR1 is MDHEN, CDR2 SYDVKM, per germline. V was cut by 6 bases and J by 6 bases, with 22 bases left in between.

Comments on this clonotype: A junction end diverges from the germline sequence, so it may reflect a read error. The CDR3 DNA is TGCACCAGCAGCCAAGAGGGACTAGCAAACAATGAGCAGTTCTTC. This encodes CTSSQEGLANNEQFF. The genes are TRBV4-3 and TRBJ2-1, with 9 positions matching TRBD2. In germline, CDR1 is LGHNA, CDR2 YSLEER. CDR3 length: 15 amino acids.

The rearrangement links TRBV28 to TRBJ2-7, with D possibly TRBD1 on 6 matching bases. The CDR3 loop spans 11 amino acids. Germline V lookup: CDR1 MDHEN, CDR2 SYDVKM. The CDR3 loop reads CGTGRNYEQYF. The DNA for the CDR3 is TGTGGAACAGGGAGAAACTACGAGCAGTACTTC.

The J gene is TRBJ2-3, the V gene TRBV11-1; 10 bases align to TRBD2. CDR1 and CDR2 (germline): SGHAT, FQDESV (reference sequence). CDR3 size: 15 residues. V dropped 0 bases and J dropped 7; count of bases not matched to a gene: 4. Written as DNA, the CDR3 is TGTGCCAGCAGCTTAGCGCCTAGCGGGAGACATACGCAGTATTTT. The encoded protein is CASSLAPSGRHTQYF.

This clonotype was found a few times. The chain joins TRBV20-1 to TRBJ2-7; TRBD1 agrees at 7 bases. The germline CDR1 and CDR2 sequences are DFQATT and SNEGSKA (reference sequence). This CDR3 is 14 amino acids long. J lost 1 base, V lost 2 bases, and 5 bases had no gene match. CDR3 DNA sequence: TGCAGTGCTAGACGCAGGGGGTGGTCCTACGAGCAGTACTTC. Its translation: CSARRRGWSYEQYF.

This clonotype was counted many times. CDR3 in DNA: TGCAGTGCTCGTACCGGGACAAAAGACCACGAGCAGTACTTC. It yields the protein CSARTGTKDHEQYF. J is TRBJ2-7 and V is TRBV20-1; D is perhaps TRBD1 (6 bases). CDR3 length: 14 residues. Germline V gene data show CDR1 as DFQATT and CDR2 as SNEGSKA (reference sequence). The germline V and J ends were trimmed by 5 bases and 5 bases, with 19 bases remaining between them.

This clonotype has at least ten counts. The CDR3 sequence is CATSRPNSNEQFF. The DNA of the CDR3 is TGTGCCACCAGCAGACCCAATAGCAATGAGCAGTTCTTC. V gene TRBV15 combines with J gene TRBJ2-1; D is uncertain. Per the germline V gene, CDR1 is LNHNV and CDR2 is YYDKDF (reference sequence). The CDR3 spans 13 residues. Trimming stripped 2 bases from V and 6 bases from J, with 8 bases between.

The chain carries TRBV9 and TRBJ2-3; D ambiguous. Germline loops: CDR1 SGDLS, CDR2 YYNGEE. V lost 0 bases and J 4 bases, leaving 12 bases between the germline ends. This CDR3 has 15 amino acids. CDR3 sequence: CASSVGPAGADTQYF. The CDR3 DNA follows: TGTGCCAGCAGCGTAGGCCCCGCCGGCGCAGATACGCAGTATTTT.

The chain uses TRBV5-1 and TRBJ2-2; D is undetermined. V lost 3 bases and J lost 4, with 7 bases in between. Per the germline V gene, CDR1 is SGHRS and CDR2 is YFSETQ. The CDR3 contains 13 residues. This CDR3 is CASSSDVTGELFF. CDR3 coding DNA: TGCGCCAGCAGCTCCGACGTCACCGGGGAGCTGTTTTTT. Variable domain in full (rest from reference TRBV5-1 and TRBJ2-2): KAGVTQTPRYLIKTRGQQVTLSCSPISGHRSVSWYQQTPGQGLQFLFEYFSETQRNKGNFPGRFSGRQFSNSRSEMNVSTLELGDSALYLCASSSDVTGELFFGEGSRLTVL.

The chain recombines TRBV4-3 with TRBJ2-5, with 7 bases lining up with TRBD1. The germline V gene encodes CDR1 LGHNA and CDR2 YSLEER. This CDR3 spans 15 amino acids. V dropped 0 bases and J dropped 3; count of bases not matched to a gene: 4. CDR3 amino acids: CASSQDSTGEETQYF. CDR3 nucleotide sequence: TGCGCCAGCAGCCAAGATTCCACAGGGGAAGAGACCCAGTACTTC.

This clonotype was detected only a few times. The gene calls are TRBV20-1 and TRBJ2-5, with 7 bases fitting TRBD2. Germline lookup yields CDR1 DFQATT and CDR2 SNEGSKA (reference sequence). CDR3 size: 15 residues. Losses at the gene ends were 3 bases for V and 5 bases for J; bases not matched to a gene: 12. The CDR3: CSASPWGGDRETQYF. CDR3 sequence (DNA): TGCAGTGCTAGCCCCTGGGGGGGGGACCGGGAGACCCAGTACTTC.